This TCR beta chain derives from a study of T cell responses to AZD1222 COVID-19 vaccine. Study observations and caveats: A reported finding is that nearly half of spike-specific TCRs target unmutated variant regions. Mostly white British, mostly female donors; authors suggested clonal diversity may be underestimated. Repertoires were obtained solely post-peak T cell response. Two AZD1222 administrations were followed by greater Spike-specific TCR breadth and depth.

Trimming cost V 2 bases and J 8 bases, with 13 bases left between them. Looked up from germline, CDR1 is MGHRA and CDR2 is YSYEKL. This CDR3 is built from 15 residues. TCRdb's copy holds only in-frame clones and misses some; the assay was immunoSEQ multiplex PCR. Counted here are roughly 80,000 clones, 88% occurring once; the ten biggest clones make up roughly 5%. On this clone itself: The antigen is undetermined.

This chain links TRBV4-1 with TRBJ1-6, with no clear D. This receptor was taken from an adult in good health. The sample was peripheral blood, taken on day 0 of MenACWY control vaccination. CDR3 sequence: CASSQFGTADSPLHF. For the CDR3, the DNA is TGCGCCAGCAGCCAATTTGGTACGGCAGATTCACCCCTCCACTTT.